The 14 T cell receptor beta chains below were found in one sample sequenced in a study of blood T cell repertoires in COVID-19. Generated by immunoSEQ multiplex PCR, the TCRdb table keeps only in-frame clones and is missing some. The profile covers approximately 210,000 clones, with almost 85% appearing a single time and roughly 7.6% taken by the ten largest. Sequencing was performed on peripheral blood. These TCRs come from a woman in her forties or fifties with active or convalescent COVID-19.

This clone was detected only a few times. The V gene is TRBV5-4, the J gene TRBJ1-2; 12 bases agree with TRBD1. Per the germline V gene, CDR1 is SGHNT and CDR2 is YYREEE (reference sequence). This CDR3 is 13 amino acids long. Germline trimming cut 4 bases from V and 6 bases from J; bases unmatched to any gene: 1. The CDR3 coding sequence is TGTGCCAGCAGCCGGGACAGGGGGCATGGCTACACCTTC. Translation: CASSRDRGHGYTF. Together with reference TRBV5-4 and TRBJ1-2, the CDR3 gives the full variable domain: ETGVTQSPTHLIKTRGQQVTLRCSSQSGHNTVSWYQQALGQGPQFIFQYYREEENGRGNFPPRFSGLQFPNYSSELNVNALELDDSALYLCASSRDRGHGYTFGSGTRLTVV.

V usage is TRBV18 and J usage is TRBJ2-5; no clear D. Trimming removed 5 bases from V and 5 bases from J, with 12 bases in between. The CDR3 sequence is 13 residues long. CDR1 is KGHSH, CDR2 LQKENI, per germline. In DNA, the CDR3 is TGTGCCAGCTCAATCCCCTACGGGGAGACCCAGTACTTC. It translates to CASSIPYGETQYF.

As DNA, the CDR3 is TGTGCCAGCAGCTTTGAGAACTATGGCTACACCTTC. It is translated as CASSFENYGYTF. The V call is TRBV7-2, the J call TRBJ1-2; no clear D gene. Germline CDR1 SGHTA, CDR2 FQGNSA. V was shortened by 3 bases and J by 2 bases, with 4 bases between the two germline ends. This CDR3 contains 12 residues.

V is TRBV19 and J is TRBJ1-5; 8 bases fit TRBD1. J lost 7 bases, V lost 9 bases, and 14 bases had no gene match. CDR1 is LNHDA and CDR2 is SQIVND in the germline V gene (reference sequence). This CDR3 has 15 amino acids. The DNA of the CDR3 is TGTGCCAGCGAAGACAGGGGACGGTACGGCCAGCCCCAGCATTTT. This codes for CASEDRGRYGQPQHF.

The rearrangement joins TRBV7-3 to TRBJ2-6; TRBD1 might be the D (6 bases). Trimming took off 2 bases at V and 0 bases at J, with 8 bases between the two ends. Per germline, CDR1 SGHTA and CDR2 FQGTGA. This CDR3 is built from 16 residues. This CDR3 reads CASSLQGTSGANVLTF. The CDR3 bases are TGTGCCAGCAGCTTACAGGGGACCTCTGGGGCCAACGTCCTGACTTTC.

The J gene is TRBJ1-1, the V gene TRBV6-5; the D gene is possibly TRBD1 (5 bases). Germline assignment: CDR1 MNHEY and CDR2 SVGAGI. This CDR3 is 12 amino acids long. V dropped 5 bases and J dropped 7 bases, with 11 bases sitting between them. In DNA, the CDR3 is TGTGCCAGCAGTCGGGGGGGGAGTGAAGCTTTCTTT. It encodes CASSRGGSEAFF.

This rearrangement joins TRBV13 to TRBJ2-1, with D perhaps matching TRBD2 (6 bases). The germline V and J ends were trimmed by 2 bases and 7 bases, with 21 bases remaining between them. The CDR3 spans 17 residues. Per germline, CDR1 PRHDT and CDR2 FYEKMQ (reference sequence). CDR3 amino acids: CASSLSSTSSSGNEQFF. As DNA, the CDR3 is TGTGCCAGCAGCTTATCGTCCACTAGCTCCTCTGGGAATGAGCAGTTCTTC.

The chain uses TRBV18 and TRBJ1-1; the D gene is possibly TRBD1 (6 bases). Germline V CDR1 and CDR2: KGHSH, LQKENI. V dropped 6 bases and J dropped 3 bases, with 17 bases sitting between them. This CDR3 region has 15 residues. As DNA, the CDR3 is TGTGCCAGCTCGATGGAACAGGGCCAAGACACTGAAGCTTTCTTT. It codes for CASSMEQGQDTEAFF.

The genes are TRBV5-6 and TRBJ2-3; D gene ambiguous. The CDR3 runs to 15 residues. Per the germline V gene, CDR1 is SGHDT and CDR2 is YYEEEE. V lost 0 bases, J lost 0 bases, and 8 bases lay in between. CDR3 amino acids: CASSLATVSTDTQYF. The DNA of the CDR3 is TGTGCCAGCAGCTTGGCAACAGTTAGCACAGATACGCAGTATTTT.

V usage is TRBV28 and J usage is TRBJ2-1, with D perhaps matching TRBD2 (5 bases). This CDR3 is built from 17 residues. Trimming cost V 4 bases and J 8 bases, with 24 bases left between them. CDR1 and CDR2 (germline): MDHEN, SYDVKM. CDR3 coding DNA: TGTGCCAGCAGTTCCTTCGCCCCGGACTCAACGAGTCATGAGCAGTTCTTC. Protein product: CASSSFAPDSTSHEQFF.

The genes are TRBV19 and TRBJ2-7, with TRBD2 matching over 8 bases. The CDR3 loop spans 14 amino acids. CDR1 is LNHDA and CDR2 is SQIVND in the germline V gene (reference sequence). With V trimmed by 6 bases and J by 6 bases, 10 bases remained unmatched. In DNA, the CDR3 is TGTGCCAGTAGCTCTCGAGCGGGAGAACGCGAGCAGTACTTC. The encoded protein is CASSSRAGEREQYF. The full variable domain, with the rest looked up from reference TRBV19 and TRBJ2-7, is DGGITQSPKYLFRKEGQNVTLSCEQNLNHDAMYWYRQDPGQGLRLIYYSQIVNDFQKGDIAEGYSVSREKKESFPLTVTSAQKNPTAFYLCASSSRAGEREQYFGPGTRLTVT.

The chain is built from TRBV6-5 and TRBJ1-3; TRBD1 aligns across 7 bases. Germline V gene sequence: CDR1 MNHEY, CDR2 SVGAGI. The CDR3 is 16 amino acids. V was pared by 0 bases and J by 1 base, with 3 bases of the junction left unmatched. The CDR3 is CASSYSTGASGNTIYF. DNA for the CDR3: TGTGCCAGCAGTTACTCCACAGGGGCTTCTGGAAACACCATATATTTT.

The chain joins TRBV2 to TRBJ1-1; D perhaps matches TRBD1 (6 bases). CDR3 length: 13 amino acids. Germline V gives CDR1 SNHLY, CDR2 FYNNEI. V lost 6 bases and J lost 2, with 10 bases in between. The CDR3 is CASRTDRNTEAFF. Written as DNA, the CDR3 is TGTGCCAGCAGGACGGACAGAAACACTGAAGCTTTCTTT.

In this sample, this clone turned up a few times. The CDR3 spells CASSPLAGLNQPQHF. The CDR3 nucleotides are TGTGCCAGCTCACCATTAGCAGGACTCAATCAGCCCCAGCATTTT. The chain joins TRBV18 to TRBJ1-5; no clear D gene. The CDR3 runs to 15 residues. Germline values: CDR1 KGHSH, CDR2 LQKENI. V gave up 2 bases and J gave up 3 bases, with 11 bases separating them.